What follows is one TCR beta chain and its context. The data originate from a study of blood T cell repertoires in COVID-19. Study summary: Samples representing acute and convalescent COVID-19 were sourced from the United States, Italy and Spain. From T cells, B-cell-depleted T cells, or PBMCs came the material, which was cDNA or gDNA.

CDR1 MDHEN and CDR2 SYDVKM come from the germline V gene. V was clipped by 2 bases and J by 4 bases, with 12 bases between them. The CDR3 extends over 15 amino acids. How the authors handled the data: From reference gene primer amplification, estimates of nucleated cell counts were derived. Repertoires were generated with immunoSEQ multiplex PCR, while TCRdb's copy carries only in-frame clones and drops some. V, J and clone size were drawn from that table, and D and trimming were deduced from the DNA. The sample carries 40,000 to 50,000 clones, about nine tenths recorded once. The sequencing sample was made of peripheral blood. This TCR was recovered from a man aged 50 to 59 with active COVID-19. The chain combines TRBV28 with TRBJ2-1, with D maybe TRBD2 (6 bases). For the CDR3, the DNA is TGTGCCAGCAGTTTAGGAGGGACGGTTTACAATGAGCAGTTCTTC. Its translation: CASSLGGTVYNEQFF.